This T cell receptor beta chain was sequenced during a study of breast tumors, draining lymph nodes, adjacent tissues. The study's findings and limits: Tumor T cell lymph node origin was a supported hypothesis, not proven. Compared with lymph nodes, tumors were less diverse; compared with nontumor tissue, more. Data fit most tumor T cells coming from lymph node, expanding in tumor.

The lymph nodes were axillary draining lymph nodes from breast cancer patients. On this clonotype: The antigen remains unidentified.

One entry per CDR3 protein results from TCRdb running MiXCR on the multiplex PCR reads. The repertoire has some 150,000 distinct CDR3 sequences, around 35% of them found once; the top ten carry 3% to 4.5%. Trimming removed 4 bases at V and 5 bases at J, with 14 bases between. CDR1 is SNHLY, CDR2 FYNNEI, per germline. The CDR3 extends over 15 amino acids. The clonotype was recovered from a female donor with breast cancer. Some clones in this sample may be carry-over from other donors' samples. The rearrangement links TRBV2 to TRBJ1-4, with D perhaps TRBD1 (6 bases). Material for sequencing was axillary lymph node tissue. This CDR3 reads CASSGTEVNNEKLFF. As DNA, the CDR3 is TGTGCCAGCAGTGGGACAGAAGTAAACAATGAAAAACTGTTTTTT.